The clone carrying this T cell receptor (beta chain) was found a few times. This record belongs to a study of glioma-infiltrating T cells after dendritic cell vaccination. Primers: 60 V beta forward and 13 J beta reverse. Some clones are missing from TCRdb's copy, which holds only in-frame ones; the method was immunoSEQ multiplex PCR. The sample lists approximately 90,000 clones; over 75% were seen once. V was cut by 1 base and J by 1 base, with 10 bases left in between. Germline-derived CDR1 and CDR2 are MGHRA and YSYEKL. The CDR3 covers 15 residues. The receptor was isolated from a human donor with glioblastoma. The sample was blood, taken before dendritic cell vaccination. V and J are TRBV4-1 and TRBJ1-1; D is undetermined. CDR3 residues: CASSQGPATNTEAFF. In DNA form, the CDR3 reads TGCGCCAGCAGCCAAGGGCCTGCCACGAACACTGAAGCTTTCTTT.